One sample yielded the 32 T cell receptor beta chains listed below, sequenced in a study of lymphopenia after photon versus proton radiotherapy. The repertoire was sequenced with immunoSEQ multiplex PCR; TCRdb's copy has only in-frame clones and lacks some. The data contain roughly 76,000 clones, less than 95% of them singletons. The sample here was peripheral blood, taken from a patient treated with photon-based radiotherapy. These TCRs come from a woman aged 40 to 50 with cholangiocarcinoma.

This sequence joins TRBV5-1 and TRBJ2-2, with a tentative D call TRBD1 (6 bases). The CDR3 length is 13 residues. Germline V gene sequence: CDR1 SGHRS, CDR2 YFSETQ. Trimming cost V 4 bases and J 6 bases, with 10 bases left between them. CDR3 sequence reads: CASSPKGAGELFF. The CDR3 DNA follows: TGCGCCAGCAGCCCCAAGGGGGCCGGGGAGCTGTTTTTT. Based on the CDR3 plus reference TRBV5-1 and TRBJ2-2, the full variable domain is KAGVTQTPRYLIKTRGQQVTLSCSPISGHRSVSWYQQTPGQGLQFLFEYFSETQRNKGNFPGRFSGRQFSNSRSEMNVSTLELGDSALYLCASSPKGAGELFFGEGSRLTVL.

The rearrangement joins TRBV19 to TRBJ1-1; 8 bases are shared with TRBD1. This CDR3 comprises 17 residues. Trimming cost V 5 bases and J 4 bases; bases outside gene matches: 15. Germline V lookup: CDR1 LNHDA, CDR2 SQIVND (reference sequence). The CDR3, as DNA: TGTGCCAGTAGTGGAAATCAGGGGGCGAGGGTAGCCACTGAAGCTTTCTTT. Its translation: CASSGNQGARVATEAFF.

V usage is TRBV30 and J usage is TRBJ1-1; unclear D gene. The CDR3 runs to 14 residues. Trimming cost V 0 bases and J 4 bases, with 12 bases left between them. Germline CDR1 reads GTSNPN; CDR2 reads SVGIG (reference sequence). CDR3 sequence: CAWSVTRPGTEAFF. Written as DNA, the CDR3 is TGTGCCTGGAGTGTTACACGCCCGGGCACTGAAGCTTTCTTT.

The sample holds one count of this clone. The V call is TRBV27, the J call TRBJ1-2; tentatively, D is TRBD1 (6 bases). CDR3 length: 14 amino acids. Per germline, CDR1 MNHEY and CDR2 SMNVEV (reference sequence). Trimming took 3 bases from V and 4 from J, leaving 12 bases between them. The CDR3 DNA follows: TGTGCCAGCAGTTTGTCAGGGGCGAGCTATGGCTACACCTTC. It translates to CASSLSGASYGYTF.

J is TRBJ1-2 and V is TRBV18, with D possibly being TRBD1 (6 bases). The germline gives CDR1 KGHSH, CDR2 LQKENI. The CDR3 length is 13 residues. V was trimmed by 5 bases and J by 6 bases, leaving 13 bases between them. CDR3 loop: CASSSGTSDGYTF. Here the CDR3 DNA reads TGTGCCAGCTCATCCGGGACATCAGATGGCTACACCTTC.

For the CDR3, the DNA is TGTGCCAGCAGTTCCAGGGAGATCAGTAAGCCCCAGCATTTT. It translates to CASSSREISKPQHF. The chain employs TRBV28 and TRBJ1-5, with D perhaps TRBD1 (5 bases). Trimming removed 4 bases at V and 8 bases at J, with 15 bases between. The germline V gene has CDR1 MDHEN and CDR2 SYDVKM. This CDR3 has 14 amino acids.

This clone was recorded only once. The V call is TRBV6-5, the J call TRBJ1-2; TRBD1 might be the D (6 bases). Germline CDR1 reads MNHEY; CDR2 reads SVGAGI. The CDR3 sequence is 13 residues long. Trimming removed 2 bases from V and 5 bases from J, with 9 bases in between. The CDR3 spells CASSYDQGYGYTF. The CDR3, as DNA: TGTGCCAGCAGTTACGATCAGGGGTATGGCTACACCTTC.

The J gene is TRBJ2-7, the V gene TRBV29-1, with TRBD1 as a possible D gene (6 bases). CDR3 length: 14 amino acids. V was shortened by 6 bases and J by 0 bases, with 15 bases between the two germline ends. Germline assignment: CDR1 SQVTM and CDR2 ANQGSEA. Here the CDR3 DNA reads TGCAGCGTGCCGGGACACGGGTCCTCCTACGAGCAGTACTTC. It translates to CSVPGHGSSYEQYF.

The chain uses TRBV4-3 and TRBJ2-1; D unclear. The CDR3 extends over 15 amino acids. Trimming removed 2 bases from V and 0 bases from J, with 8 bases in between. CDR1 LGHNA and CDR2 YSLEER come from the germline V gene. For the CDR3, the DNA is TGCGCCAGCAGCCAAACGAGCCTCTCCTACAATGAGCAGTTCTTC. Translation gives CASSQTSLSYNEQFF.

J is TRBJ1-5 and V is TRBV19; possible D gene TRBD1, 6 bases. This CDR3 region has 15 residues. V shed 5 bases and J shed 6 bases, with 17 bases lying between them. Germline V gene lookup returns CDR1 LNHDA and CDR2 SQIVND (reference sequence). For the CDR3, the DNA is TGTGCCAGTAGTGTGGGGGGGGCTACGGGTCAGCCCCAGCATTTT. This translates into CASSVGGATGQPQHF.

V and J are TRBV5-1 and TRBJ2-5, with D possibly being TRBD1 (6 bases). The CDR3 consists of 13 residues. V was cut by 5 bases and J by 2 bases, with 10 bases left in between. From germline, CDR1 is SGHRS and CDR2 YFSETQ. CDR3 nucleotide sequence: TGCGCCAGCAGGGACGGACAGCAAGAGACCCAGTACTTC. This translates into CASRDGQQETQYF.

The rearrangement links TRBV7-6 to TRBJ2-2; D gene unclear. The CDR3 is made up of 15 amino acids. CDR1 is SGHVS and CDR2 is FNYEAQ in the germline V gene. Trimming took off 5 bases at V and 2 bases at J, with 12 bases between the two ends. The CDR3 here is CASSPLGSNTGELFF. Written as DNA, the CDR3 is TGTGCCAGCAGCCCCCTAGGGTCAAACACCGGGGAGCTGTTTTTT.

The V gene is TRBV10-1, the J gene TRBJ2-3; unclear D gene. The length of the CDR3 is 12 residues. The germline V gene encodes CDR1 WNHNN and CDR2 SYGVQD (reference sequence). V lost 8 bases and J lost 0, with 6 bases in between. CDR3: CASGTSTDTQYF. Written as DNA, the CDR3 is TGCGCCAGCGGTACTAGCACAGATACGCAGTATTTT.

The chain has TRBV6-1 and TRBJ2-1; 10 bases are shared with TRBD2. Trimming at V came to 4 bases and at J to 4 bases, leaving 7 bases not matched to a gene. The germline gives CDR1 MNHNS, CDR2 SASEGT. The CDR3 runs to 16 residues. The CDR3, as DNA: TGTGCCAGCAGTGGCAGGGGACTAGCGCGGTACAATGAGCAGTTCTTC. This encodes CASSGRGLARYNEQFF.

The V call is TRBV7-9, the J call TRBJ2-3; 9 bases map to TRBD1. Germline loops: CDR1 SEHNR, CDR2 FQNEAQ (reference sequence). The CDR3 runs to 15 residues. V lost 5 bases and J lost 2; bases outside the gene matches: 5. The CDR3 protein is CASSLGQGPTDTQYF. CDR3 DNA: TGTGCCAGCAGCCTAGGACAGGGGCCCACAGATACGCAGTATTTT.

This clone came up once. The V gene is TRBV5-1, the J gene TRBJ1-4, with D unclear. The CDR3 is 11 residues long. V was trimmed by 4 bases and J by 8 bases, leaving 6 bases between them. In germline, CDR1 is SGHRS, CDR2 YFSETQ. CDR3 nucleotides: TGCGCCAGCAGCGAGGGAGAAAAACTGTTTTTT. Amino acids: CASSEGEKLFF.

This rearrangement joins TRBV28 to TRBJ2-3; D is unresolved. With 5 bases removed from V and 6 bases from J, the gap between germline ends came to 6 bases. The CDR3 is made up of 11 amino acids. The V gene's germline CDR1 is MDHEN and CDR2 SYDVKM. DNA of the CDR3: TGTGCCAGCAGTCAGCTGGATACGCAGTATTTT. Translated: CASSQLDTQYF.

The sample holds a few counts of this clone. This sequence joins TRBV6-6 and TRBJ1-1; 10 positions match TRBD1. CDR1 and CDR2 (germline): MNHNY, SVGAGI (reference sequence). Losses at the gene ends were 9 bases for V and 4 bases for J; bases not matched to a gene: 14. The CDR3 spans 16 residues. CDR3 amino acids: CASTTQDRGLGTEAFF. The CDR3 nucleotides are TGTGCCAGTACTACCCAGGACAGGGGGTTGGGCACTGAAGCTTTCTTT.

V usage is TRBV29-1 and J usage is TRBJ1-2, with 10 bases that match TRBD1. The CDR3 extends over 13 amino acids. Germline values: CDR1 SQVTM, CDR2 ANQGSEA. V lost 4 bases and J lost 6; bases outside the gene matches: 5. Here the CDR3 reads CSVGTGGENGYTF. The DNA for the CDR3 is TGCAGCGTTGGGACAGGGGGTGAAAATGGCTACACCTTC.

V gene TRBV5-5 combines with J gene TRBJ1-1; D is unresolved. Trimming cost V 0 bases and J 7 bases, with 13 bases left between them. The CDR3 loop spans 14 amino acids. In germline, CDR1 is SGHKS, CDR2 YYEKEE (reference sequence). The CDR3 here is CASSLAGSPLEAFF. CDR3 coding DNA: TGTGCCAGCAGCTTGGCGGGATCGCCCCTTGAAGCTTTCTTT. Variable domain in full (rest from reference TRBV5-5 and TRBJ1-1): DAGVTQSPTHLIKTRGQQVTLRCSPISGHKSVSWYQQVLGQGPQFIFQYYEKEERGRGNFPDRFSARQFPNYSSELNVNALLLGDSALYLCASSLAGSPLEAFFGQGTRLTVV.

The V and J genes are TRBV6-5 and TRBJ1-2, with D perhaps matching TRBD1 (6 bases). The V end lost 6 bases, the J end lost 7 bases, and 15 bases lay between the germline ends. Germline-derived CDR1 and CDR2 are MNHEY and SVGAGI. The CDR3 runs to 13 residues. CDR3 DNA: TGTGCCAGCAGCTCAAACAGGGAGAGTGGCTACACCTTC. It is translated as CASSSNRESGYTF.

This sequence joins TRBV18 and TRBJ2-7; 12 nucleotides agree with TRBD1. The V gene end was trimmed by 4 bases and the J gene end by 7 bases; junction bases not matched to a gene: 5. CDR3 length: 14 amino acids. CDR1 is KGHSH, CDR2 LQKENI, per germline. The CDR3 DNA is TGTGCCAGCTCACGGGACAGGGGGCAGGGAGAGCAGTACTTC. It encodes CASSRDRGQGEQYF.

This rearrangement joins TRBV6-6 to TRBJ2-7; no reliable D call. The CDR3 consists of 14 residues. The V gene lost 6 bases and the J gene lost 2 bases, with 14 bases spanning the gap. Germline V gene lookup returns CDR1 MNHNY and CDR2 SVGAGI (reference sequence). The CDR3 loop reads CASRVEPSAYEQYF. The CDR3, as DNA: TGTGCCAGCAGAGTGGAGCCTAGTGCCTACGAGCAGTACTTC.

V is TRBV19 and J is TRBJ2-2; perhaps TRBD1 as D (6 bases). Germline CDR1 LNHDA, CDR2 SQIVND (reference sequence). Trimming pared 6 bases from V and 1 base from J, leaving 6 bases between. The CDR3 covers 13 residues. Here the CDR3 reads CASRTGNTGELFF. CDR3 coding DNA: TGTGCCAGTAGGACAGGGAACACCGGGGAGCTGTTTTTT.

In DNA form, the CDR3 reads TGCGCCAGCAGCTTGTCTGTCCTAAACACCGGGGAGCTGTTTTTT. Amino acid sequence: CASSLSVLNTGELFF. This sequence joins TRBV5-1 and TRBJ2-2; D remains unclear. The CDR3 has 15 amino acids. The ends were cut back, 1 base at V and 2 bases at J, with 9 bases in the middle. Per the germline V gene, CDR1 is SGHRS and CDR2 is YFSETQ.

This clone was seen a handful of times. The V and J genes are TRBV4-3 and TRBJ1-2, with unresolved D. Germline assignment: CDR1 LGHNA and CDR2 YSLEER. V lost 1 base to trimming and J lost 0 bases, with 15 bases between them. The CDR3 sequence is 17 residues long. The CDR3 here is CASSQGVGGKANYGYTF. In DNA, the CDR3 is TGCGCCAGCAGCCAAGGGGTAGGTGGGAAGGCTAACTATGGCTACACCTTC.

The rearrangement joins TRBV29-1 to TRBJ2-2; the D call may be TRBD1 or TRBD2 (6 bases each). CDR1 is SQVTM and CDR2 is ANQGSEA in the germline V gene. The CDR3 is made up of 14 amino acids. Trimming took off 3 bases at V and 3 bases at J, with 11 bases between the two ends. The CDR3 is CSVESRGDTGELFF. DNA of the CDR3: TGCAGCGTTGAGAGTAGGGGGGACACCGGGGAGCTGTTTTTT.

The chain joins TRBV2 to TRBJ1-1, with D possibly matching TRBD1 (5 bases). Deletions cut 5 bases from V and 8 bases from J, with 15 bases between. Per the germline V gene, CDR1 is SNHLY and CDR2 is FYNNEI. The CDR3 has 13 residues. In DNA form, the CDR3 reads TGTGCCAGCAGTCCGAACAGGTTACTAGAAGCTTTCTTT. Encoded protein: CASSPNRLLEAFF.

The chain combines TRBV6-1 with TRBJ1-2; D is unresolved. The germline CDR1 and CDR2 sequences are MNHNS and SASEGT. This CDR3 has 14 residues. V gave up 3 bases and J gave up 2 bases, with 10 bases separating them. CDR3 bases: TGTGCCAGCAGTGACGGAATGCCCAACTATGGCTACACCTTC. Translated, it gives CASSDGMPNYGYTF.

This clone was seen once. The chain employs TRBV10-3 and TRBJ2-1; weak D call: TRBD2 (6 bases). The CDR3 spans 14 residues. Germline V gives CDR1 ENHRY, CDR2 SYGVKD. Deletions cut 9 bases from V and 1 base from J, with 13 bases between. The CDR3 reads CAIAGPTSYNEQFF. In nucleotides, the CDR3 is TGTGCCATTGCGGGACCCACTTCCTACAATGAGCAGTTCTTC.

The CDR3 loop reads CASSDLGGLDYGYTF. In DNA form, the CDR3 reads TGTGCCAGCAGTGACCTCGGGGGGCTGGACTATGGCTACACCTTC. This rearrangement joins TRBV6-1 to TRBJ1-2; the D gene is possibly TRBD1 (6 bases). The CDR3 is 15 residues long. The germline CDR1 and CDR2 sequences are MNHNS and SASEGT. Trimming took off 3 bases at V and 3 bases at J, with 14 bases between the two ends.

The chain employs TRBV30 and TRBJ2-5; D remains ambiguous. Deletions cut 5 bases from V and 5 bases from J, with 12 bases between. CDR1 is GTSNPN and CDR2 is SVGIG in the germline V gene (reference sequence). The CDR3 extends over 12 amino acids. CDR3: CAWGPLGETQYF. The CDR3 nucleotides read TGTGCCTGGGGACCCCTAGGGGAGACCCAGTACTTC. The full variable domain, with the rest looked up from reference TRBV30 and TRBJ2-5, is SQTIHQWPATLVQPVGSPLSLECTVEGTSNPNLYWYRQAAGRGLQLLFYSVGIGQISSEVPQNLSASRPQDRQFILSSKKLLLSDSGFYLCAWGPLGETQYFGPGTRLLVL.